Listed here is a single TCR beta chain. The sample comes from a study of blood T cell repertoires in COVID-19. Study background: The United States, Italy and Spain supplied acute and convalescent COVID-19 samples.

The CDR3 extends over 17 amino acids. Trimming shortened V by 1 base and J by 1 base, and 17 bases separated the two germline ends. CDR1 ENHRY and CDR2 SYGVKD come from the germline V gene. Authors' processing steps: Amplification with reference gene primers provided the estimates of nucleated cell counts. TCRdb keeps only in-frame clones here, not all; method: immunoSEQ multiplex PCR. The V and J calls and the clone size are those of that table, but D and trimming were determined from the DNA. The repertoire includes around 260,000 clones, 86% of them detected once, and over 7.5% sits in the top ten.

The sequence was collected from a middle-aged man who had recovered from COVID-19. Sequencing was carried out using peripheral blood. The gene calls are TRBV10-3 and TRBJ2-7; TRBD2 is a possible D gene (5 bases). CDR3 coding DNA: TGTGCCATCAGTGAGTACCAGAGGGTTTCTGGTTCCTACGAGCAGTACTTC. This codes for CAISEYQRVSGSYEQYF.